This section outlines one T cell receptor (beta chain) sequence together with its context. Reverse transcription of about 0.5 to 1 ug RNA was carried out with random hexamers. The authors amplified TCR beta CDR3 across 54 Vbeta and 13 Jbeta using immunoSEQ multiplex PCR. A single record per CDR3 protein comes from TCRdb applying MiXCR to the immunoSEQ multiplex PCR reads. The table has 250,000 to 300,000 distinct CDR3 sequences, around nine tenths seen once. This sample is drawn from a study of CD8 T cells in Susac syndrome. The V gene's germline CDR1 is SNHLY and CDR2 FYNNEI. The junction had 11 bases not matched to a gene; V was cut back by 7 bases and J by 2 bases. The CDR3 has 16 residues.

J is TRBJ2-3 and V is TRBV2, with 8 bases that match TRBD2. The sequence came from a human donor with multiple sclerosis. The sequenced sample was CD8+ T cells from PBMCs. The CDR3 DNA sequence: TGTGCCAGCACCCCCGGGGGGGGCGGACCCACAGATACGCAGTATTTT. This codes for CASTPGGGGPTDTQYF.